This TCR beta chain was found in a study of cytotoxic CD8 clonotypes in ibrutinib-treated CLL. Study details: Treatment had run for a median 12 months, range 6 to 36, when response samples were taken.

This table comes from immunoSEQ multiplex PCR, and its TCRdb copy is limited to in-frame clones, with some not included. The sample includes nearly 85,000 clones, around 79% of them seen just once. Germline V CDR1 and CDR2: SEHNR, FQNEAQ (reference sequence). V lost 5 bases, J lost 5 bases, and 20 bases lay in between. The CDR3 has 16 amino acids. The chain recombines TRBV7-9 with TRBJ2-3; tentatively, D is TRBD1 (6 bases). The sequenced sample was PBMCs, obtained after 12 months of ibrutinib treatment. The receptor was derived from a human donor with chronic lymphocytic leukemia. The CDR3 nucleotides are TGTGCCAGCAGCCCTGGTGGTGGGGGCGCAGGAGATACGCAGTATTTT. Translated: CASSPGGGGAGDTQYF. The full variable domain, its missing parts supplied by reference TRBV7-9 and TRBJ2-3, is DTGVSQNPRHKITKRGQNVTFRCDPISEHNRLYWYRQTLGQGPEFLTYFQNEAQLEKSRLLSDRFSAERPKGSFSTLEIQRTEQGDSAMYLCASSPGGGGAGDTQYFGPGTRLTVL.